The clone carrying this TCR beta chain was seen repeatedly, ten times or more. What it binds is not known. After removal of 1 base from V and 2 bases from J, the junction contained 8 bases not matched to a gene. CDR3 length: 15 amino acids. CDR1 and CDR2 from the germline V gene are SQVTM and ANQGSEA. The data were obtained in a study of post-analysis software for immune sequencing data. Study findings and constraints: Strong same-batch co-clustering of samples appeared with F measure clustering. In patients, 4 to 6 TRBV segments were more frequent than in controls, with TRBV5-6, TRBV5-1 and TRBV20-1 among them.

Unique molecular identifiers were carried by the TCR beta cDNA libraries. TCRdb reanalysed the PCR reads using MiXCR and keeps one entry per CDR3 protein. The repertoire has fewer than 900,000 distinct CDR3 sequences, roughly 50% of them found once; the top ten carry roughly 5.2%. The genes are TRBV29-1 and TRBJ2-7, with 7 nucleotides matching TRBD2. The sequence came from a girl between 5 and 17 years old with multiple sclerosis. The sample comprised blood. CDR3: CSVEGSSGGAYEQYF. CDR3 coding DNA: TGCAGCGTTGAAGGGTCTAGCGGAGGGGCCTACGAGCAGTACTTC.